This TCR beta chain derives from a study of blood T cell repertoires in COVID-19. The V end lost 0 bases, the J end lost 5 bases, and 6 bases lay between the germline ends. Per germline, CDR1 SGHRS and CDR2 YFSETQ. The CDR3 consists of 14 residues. Profiling relied on immunoSEQ multiplex PCR, and the TCRdb table lists in-frame clones only, not all of them. Altogether roughly 100,000 clones are present, more than 90% being singletons, with the ten largest covering about 4%. On this clone itself: Different DNA sequences within this sample yield the same CDR3.

This TCR derives from a man aged 18 to 29 with acute or convalescent COVID-19. Material for sequencing was peripheral blood. The V gene is TRBV5-1, the J gene TRBJ1-6; D call uncertain. The CDR3 spells CASSLGQDNSPLHF. CDR3 nucleotide sequence: TGCGCCAGCAGCTTGGGACAAGATAATTCACCCCTCCACTTT.